One and the same sample provided the 19 T cell receptor beta chains below, sequenced in a study of blood T cell repertoires in COVID-19. The table came from immunoSEQ multiplex PCR; TCRdb's copy has only in-frame clones and leaves some out. The sample lists 130,000 to 150,000 clones; under 80% were seen once. Sequencing used peripheral blood. These receptors all stem from a man older than 75 with acute or convalescent COVID-19.

V and J are TRBV4-2 and TRBJ2-1; D might be TRBD1 (7 bases). The CDR3 consists of 16 residues. Germline V gene data show CDR1 as LGHNA and CDR2 as YNFKEQ. Trimming cost V 1 base and J 4 bases, with 14 bases left between them. This chain's CDR3 is CASSQALAGGYNEQFF. DNA for the CDR3: TGTGCCAGCAGCCAAGCCCTGGCAGGGGGGTACAATGAGCAGTTCTTC.

The chain couples TRBV30 to TRBJ1-4, with D tentatively TRBD1 (6 bases). The CDR3 runs to 16 residues. V lost 2 bases and J 2 bases, leaving 15 bases between the germline ends. Germline V CDR1 and CDR2: GTSNPN, SVGIG (reference sequence). The DNA of the CDR3 is TGTGCCTGGAGTCCCCATTCAGGGGAGACTAATGAAAAACTGTTTTTT. This codes for CAWSPHSGETNEKLFF.

The table lists this clone with a few counts. The chain uses TRBV4-1 and TRBJ1-2; TRBD1 might be the D (5 bases). The CDR3 is 16 amino acids. Germline values: CDR1 MGHRA, CDR2 YSYEKL. Trimming pared 4 bases from V and 4 bases from J, leaving 19 bases between. CDR3 region: CASSRGTGPGGYGYTF. The CDR3, as DNA: TGCGCCAGCAGCCGAGGGACGGGTCCCGGGGGCTATGGCTACACCTTC.

This clone was counted between two and nine times. This rearrangement joins TRBV25-1 to TRBJ2-5; 8 nucleotides line up with TRBD2. The CDR3 runs to 17 residues. Germline loops: CDR1 MGHDK, CDR2 SYGVNS. With V trimmed by 2 bases and J by 0 bases, 8 bases remained unmatched. Here the CDR3 DNA reads TGTGCCAGCAGTGAAGTGGGTAGCGGGGTCGACCAAGAGACCCAGTACTTC. This codes for CASSEVGSGVDQETQYF. Together with reference TRBV25-1 and TRBJ2-5, the CDR3 gives the full variable domain: EADIYQTPRYLVIGTGKKITLECSQTMGHDKMYWYQQDPGMELHLIHYSYGVNSTEKGDLSSESTVSRIRTEHFPLTLESARPSHTSQYLCASSEVGSGVDQETQYFGPGTRLLVL.

The chain recombines TRBV30 with TRBJ2-3, with D perhaps TRBD2 (5 bases). Per germline, CDR1 GTSNPN and CDR2 SVGIG (reference sequence). V lost 1 base, J lost 0 bases, and 8 bases lay in between. CDR3 length: 14 residues. The CDR3 bases are TGTGCCTGGAGTGACGAGCGGAGCACAGATACGCAGTATTTT. Its protein product is CAWSDERSTDTQYF.

The sample holds a few counts of this clone. The chain has TRBV5-4 and TRBJ2-3; the D is unclear. Trimming stripped 8 bases from V and 1 base from J, with 20 bases between. The CDR3 runs 16 residues. Germline V gives CDR1 SGHNT, CDR2 YYREEE (reference sequence). The CDR3 DNA is TGTGCCAGTTCCCCCCATGGGCAGGTGGGCACAGATACGCAGTATTTT. It specifies CASSPHGQVGTDTQYF.

Comment on this clone: The same CDR3 is also encoded by other DNA sequences in this sample. This chain links TRBV24-1 with TRBJ2-3; TRBD2 matches at 12 bases. The germline V gene encodes CDR1 KGHDR and CDR2 SFDVKD. The CDR3 loop spans 17 amino acids. Unmatched junction bases numbered 4, after V lost 3 bases and J lost 1 base. CDR3 nucleotide sequence: TGTGCCACCAGTGATACCCGACTAGCGGGGGGCACAGATACGCAGTATTTT. The encoded protein is CATSDTRLAGGTDTQYF.

The V gene is TRBV10-3, the J gene TRBJ2-5; 9 nucleotides match TRBD1. This CDR3 has 16 amino acids. Germline V gives CDR1 ENHRY, CDR2 SYGVKD. V shed 3 bases, J shed 2 bases, and the junction held 7 bases outside the gene matches. The CDR3 nucleotides read TGTGCCATCAGTGACTTCCGGGACAGGGAACAAGAGACCCAGTACTTC. Amino acid sequence: CAISDFRDREQETQYF.

This clone was seen only a few times. This rearrangement joins TRBV29-1 to TRBJ1-2, with D possibly matching TRBD1 (6 bases). This CDR3 has 17 residues. Germline CDR1 reads SQVTM; CDR2 reads ANQGSEA. V gave up 0 bases and J gave up 0 bases, with 17 bases separating them. The chain's CDR3 is CSVEDWGSGGTNYGYTF. The CDR3 DNA reads TGCAGCGTTGAAGATTGGGGGAGTGGGGGCACTAACTATGGCTACACCTTC. Based on the CDR3 plus reference TRBV29-1 and TRBJ1-2, the full variable domain is SAVISQKPSRDICQRGTSLTIQCQVDSQVTMMFWYRQQPGQSLTLIATANQGSEATYESGFVIDKFPISRPNLTFSTLTVSNMSPEDSSIYLCSVEDWGSGGTNYGYTFGSGTRLTVV.

The V and J genes are TRBV7-2 and TRBJ2-3; possible D gene TRBD1, 6 bases. The CDR3 has 16 amino acids. Trimming removed 1 base at V and 2 bases at J, with 13 bases between. The germline V gene encodes CDR1 SGHTA and CDR2 FQGNSA. CDR3 nucleotide sequence: TGTGCCAGCAGCTTAGAGGCTTTGGGGGCCACAGATACGCAGTATTTT. It codes for CASSLEALGATDTQYF.

The rearrangement uses TRBV19 and TRBJ2-2; 9 nucleotides match TRBD1. Trimming removed 5 bases from V and 3 bases from J; junction bases left unmatched: 7. Germline CDR1 and CDR2: LNHDA and SQIVND (reference sequence). The CDR3 consists of 16 residues. In DNA form, the CDR3 reads TGTGCCAGTAGTTACTGGGACAGGGATTACACCGGGGAGCTGTTTTTT. This gives the protein CASSYWDRDYTGELFF.

This clone has a handful of counts. CDR3 protein: CASSPPGRDRGTEAFF. CDR3 in DNA: TGTGCCAGCAGCCCACCTGGCCGGGACAGGGGGACTGAAGCTTTCTTT. The J gene is TRBJ1-1, the V gene TRBV5-6, with 11 bases identical to TRBD1. CDR1 is SGHDT and CDR2 is YYEEEE in the germline V gene. With 4 bases clipped from V and 5 bases from J, the junction kept 10 bases outside the gene matches. This CDR3 has 16 amino acids.

The rearrangement joins TRBV4-1 to TRBJ1-4; D not resolved. The ends were cut back, 4 bases at V and 2 bases at J, with 11 bases in the middle. The germline CDR1 and CDR2 sequences are MGHRA and YSYEKL. This CDR3 contains 15 residues. CDR3 nucleotides: TGCGCCAGCAGCCCCCCCGGGAGGACTAATGAAAAACTGTTTTTT. The encoded protein is CASSPPGRTNEKLFF.

The genes are TRBV6-1 and TRBJ1-1; D is possibly TRBD1 (5 bases). This CDR3 is 14 amino acids long. Trimming removed 1 base at V and 3 bases at J, with 9 bases between. Germline values: CDR1 MNHNS, CDR2 SASEGT. CDR3: CASSEVGGYTEAFF. The DNA of the CDR3 is TGTGCCAGCAGTGAAGTCGGGGGATACACTGAAGCTTTCTTT.

The chain employs TRBV30 and TRBJ2-7; 10 bases are a match to TRBD1. Germline-derived CDR1 and CDR2 are GTSNPN and SVGIG (reference sequence). Trimming took 3 bases from V and 3 from J; bases not matched to a gene: 11. The CDR3 runs 16 residues. This CDR3 is CAWRRRGGQGGYEQYF. For the CDR3, the DNA is TGTGCCTGGAGGAGGAGAGGAGGACAGGGGGGCTACGAGCAGTACTTC.

J is TRBJ1-5 and V is TRBV7-2, with TRBD1 identical over 9 bases. With 5 bases clipped from V and 4 bases from J, the junction kept 12 bases outside the gene matches. Per germline, CDR1 SGHTA and CDR2 FQGNSA. The CDR3 totals 17 residues. Here the CDR3 DNA reads TGTGCCAGCAGCCCCGGGACAGGGAACGTTCGGAATCAGCCCCAGCATTTT. Protein: CASSPGTGNVRNQPQHF.

The chain employs TRBV6-5 and TRBJ1-4; D unresolved. The CDR3 is 14 amino acids. V dropped 6 bases and J dropped 0 bases, with 8 bases sitting between them. Per germline, CDR1 MNHEY and CDR2 SVGAGI. The CDR3 region is CASSATATNEKLFF. The CDR3 region has the DNA TGTGCCAGCAGCGCCACAGCAACTAATGAAAAACTGTTTTTT.

The chain is built from TRBV27 and TRBJ2-3, with D possibly being TRBD1 (6 bases). The CDR3 is 15 amino acids. Trimming removed 5 bases at V and 6 bases at J, with 18 bases between. Germline lookup yields CDR1 MNHEY and CDR2 SMNVEV (reference sequence). The CDR3: CASSPEAGARDTQYF. The CDR3 nucleotides read TGTGCCAGCAGTCCCGAGGCAGGGGCAAGGGATACGCAGTATTTT.

Points on this clone: Its ends do not fully match the called genes, so a read error is possible. The CDR3 protein is CASSFARDRGAYNSPLHF. CDR3 DNA: TGTGCCAGCAGTTTCGCAAGGGACAGGGGAGCCTACAATTCACCCCTCCACTTT. The rearrangement uses TRBV27 and TRBJ1-6; 10 bases agree with TRBD1. Germline V lookup: CDR1 MNHEY, CDR2 SMNVEV (reference sequence). This CDR3 has 18 amino acids.